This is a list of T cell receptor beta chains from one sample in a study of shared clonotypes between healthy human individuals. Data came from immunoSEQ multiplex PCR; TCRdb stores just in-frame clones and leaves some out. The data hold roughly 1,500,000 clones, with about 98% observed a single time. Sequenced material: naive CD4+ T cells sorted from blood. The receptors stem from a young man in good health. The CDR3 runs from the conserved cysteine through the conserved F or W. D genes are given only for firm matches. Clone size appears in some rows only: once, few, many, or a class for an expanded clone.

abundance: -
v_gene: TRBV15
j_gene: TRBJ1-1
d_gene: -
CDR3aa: CATSREWGHTEAFF
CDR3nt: TGTGCCACCAGCAGAGAATGGGGGCACACTGAAGCTTTCTTT

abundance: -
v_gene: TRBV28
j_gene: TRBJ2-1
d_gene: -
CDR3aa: CASSLWGGLGSYNEQFF
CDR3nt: TGTGCCAGCAGTTTATGGGGCGGGTTGGGCTCCTACAATGAGCAGTTCTTC

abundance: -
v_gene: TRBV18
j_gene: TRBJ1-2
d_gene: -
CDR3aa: CASSPGGGAHGYTF
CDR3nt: TGTGCCAGCTCACCGGGTGGGGGAGCACATGGCTACACCTTC

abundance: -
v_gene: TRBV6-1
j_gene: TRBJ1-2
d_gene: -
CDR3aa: CAASAHNYGYTF
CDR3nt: TGTGCCGCCTCCGCCCACAACTATGGCTACACCTTC

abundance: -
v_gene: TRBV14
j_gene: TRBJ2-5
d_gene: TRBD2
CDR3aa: CASSQENSSGRAGETQYF
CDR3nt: TGTGCCAGCAGCCAAGAAAATTCTAGCGGGAGGGCCGGAGAGACCCAGTACTTC

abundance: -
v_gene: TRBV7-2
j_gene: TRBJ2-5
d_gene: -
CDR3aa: CASSEEGLGTQYF
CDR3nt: TGTGCCAGCAGCGAGGAGGGTTTAGGGACCCAGTACTTC

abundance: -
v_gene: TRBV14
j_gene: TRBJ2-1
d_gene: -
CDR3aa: CASSQDPNTRYNEQFF
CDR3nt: TGTGCCAGCAGCCAAGATCCCAATACTAGGTACAATGAGCAGTTCTTC

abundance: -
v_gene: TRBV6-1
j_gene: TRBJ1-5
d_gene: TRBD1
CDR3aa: CASSVAGGVQPQHF
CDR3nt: TGTGCCAGCAGTGTGGCAGGGGGAGTCCAGCCCCAGCATTTT

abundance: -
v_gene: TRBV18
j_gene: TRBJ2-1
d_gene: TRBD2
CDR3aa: CASSPSRGREAGVSYEQFF
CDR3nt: TGTGCCAGCTCACCAAGCCGGGGGCGGGAAGCGGGAGTATCTTACGAGCAGTTCTTC

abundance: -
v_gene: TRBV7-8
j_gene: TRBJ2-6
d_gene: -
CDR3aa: CASSFSRGAGANVLTF
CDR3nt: TGTGCCAGCAGTTTTTCCCGAGGCGCTGGGGCCAACGTCCTGACTTTC

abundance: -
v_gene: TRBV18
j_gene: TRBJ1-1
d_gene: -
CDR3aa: CASSLGNTEAFF
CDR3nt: TGTGCCAGCTCGCTGGGCAACACTGAAGCTTTCTTT

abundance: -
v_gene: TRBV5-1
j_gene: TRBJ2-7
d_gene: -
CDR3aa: CASSFGGSYEQYF
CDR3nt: TGCGCCAGCAGCTTCGGGGGATCCTACGAGCAGTACTTC

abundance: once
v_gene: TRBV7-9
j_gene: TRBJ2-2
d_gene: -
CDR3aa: CASSLGAVGTGELFF
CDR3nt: TGTGCCAGCAGCTTAGGGGCAGTCGGTACCGGGGAGCTGTTTTTT

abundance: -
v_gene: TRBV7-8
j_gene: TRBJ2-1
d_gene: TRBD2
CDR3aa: CASSPLGTSGSSYNEQFF
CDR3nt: TGTGCCAGCAGCCCATTGGGGACTAGCGGGAGCTCCTACAATGAGCAGTTCTTC

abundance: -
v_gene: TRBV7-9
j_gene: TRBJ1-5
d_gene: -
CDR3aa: CASSLFTQPQHF
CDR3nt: TGTGCCAGCAGCTTATTTACTCAGCCCCAGCATTTT

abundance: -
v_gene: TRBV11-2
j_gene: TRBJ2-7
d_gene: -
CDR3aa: CASSRTVYEQYF
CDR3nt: TGTGCCAGCAGCCGGACAGTGTACGAGCAGTACTTC

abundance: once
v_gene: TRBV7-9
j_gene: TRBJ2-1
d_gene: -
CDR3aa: CASSLASSANEQFF
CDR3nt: TGTGCCAGCAGCTTAGCCTCCAGCGCCAATGAGCAGTTCTTC

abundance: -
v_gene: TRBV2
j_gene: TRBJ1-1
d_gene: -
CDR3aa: CASKSEILNTEAFF
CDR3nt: TGTGCCAGCAAATCCGAGATCCTGAACACTGAAGCTTTCTTT

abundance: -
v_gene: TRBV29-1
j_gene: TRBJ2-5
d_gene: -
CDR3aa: CSVARTVQETQYF
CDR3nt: TGCAGCGTCGCTCGGACGGTTCAAGAGACCCAGTACTTC

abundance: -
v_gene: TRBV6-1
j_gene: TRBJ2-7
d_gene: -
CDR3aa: CASSVSYEQYF
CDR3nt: TGTGCCAGCAGTGTCTCCTACGAGCAGTACTTC

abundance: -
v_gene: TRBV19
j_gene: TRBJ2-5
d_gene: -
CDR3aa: CASRGPSQETQYF
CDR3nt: TGTGCCAGTAGAGGACCCAGCCAAGAGACCCAGTACTTC

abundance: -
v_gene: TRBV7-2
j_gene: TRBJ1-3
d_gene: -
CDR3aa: CASSLGGGDTIYF
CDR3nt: TGTGCCAGCAGCTTAGGAGGCGGGGACACCATATATTTT

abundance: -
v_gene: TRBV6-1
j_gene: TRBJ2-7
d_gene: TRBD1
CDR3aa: CASSESGQGAGEQYF
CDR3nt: TGTGCCAGCAGTGAATCGGGACAGGGGGCGGGCGAGCAGTACTTC

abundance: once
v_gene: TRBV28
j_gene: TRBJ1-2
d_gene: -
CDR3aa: CASSYRGDGYTF
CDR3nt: TGTGCCAGCAGTTACCGGGGCGATGGCTACACCTTC

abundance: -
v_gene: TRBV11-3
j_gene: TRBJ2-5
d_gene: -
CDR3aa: CASSLGSPGGAETQYF
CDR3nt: TGTGCCAGCAGCTTAGGAAGTCCAGGGGGGGCAGAGACCCAGTACTTC

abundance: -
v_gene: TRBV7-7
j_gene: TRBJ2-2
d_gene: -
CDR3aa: CATTSVSPSTGELFF
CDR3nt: TGTGCTACCACCTCCGTGTCACCTTCCACCGGGGAGCTGTTTTTT

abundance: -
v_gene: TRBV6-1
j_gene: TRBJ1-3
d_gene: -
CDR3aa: CASSEYPPTSGNTIYF
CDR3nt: TGTGCCAGCAGTGAATATCCGCCTACCTCTGGAAACACCATATATTTT

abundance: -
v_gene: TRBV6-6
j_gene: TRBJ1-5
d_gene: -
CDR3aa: CAVNRVRNQPQHF
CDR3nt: TGTGCCGTTAACAGGGTCCGGAATCAGCCCCAGCATTTT

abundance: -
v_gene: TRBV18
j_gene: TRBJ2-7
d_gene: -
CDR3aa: CASSPLGPREQYF
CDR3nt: TGTGCCAGCTCACCACTCGGGCCCCGCGAGCAGTACTTC

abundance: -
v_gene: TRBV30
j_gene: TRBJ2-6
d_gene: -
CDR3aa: CAWRERGGSGANVLTF
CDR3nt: TGTGCCTGGAGGGAGAGGGGGGGCTCTGGGGCCAACGTCCTGACTTTC

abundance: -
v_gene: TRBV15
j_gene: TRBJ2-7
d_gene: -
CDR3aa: CATSRQLTSNEQYF
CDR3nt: TGTGCCACCAGCAGACAACTCACTAGCAACGAGCAGTACTTC

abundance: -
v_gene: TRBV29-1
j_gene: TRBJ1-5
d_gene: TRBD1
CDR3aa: CSVGGQGDQPQHF
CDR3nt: TGCAGCGTGGGAGGACAGGGGGATCAGCCCCAGCATTTT

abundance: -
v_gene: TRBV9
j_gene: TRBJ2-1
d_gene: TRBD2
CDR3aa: CASSVDSGRAHEQFF
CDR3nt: TGTGCCAGCAGCGTAGATAGCGGGAGGGCCCATGAGCAGTTCTTC

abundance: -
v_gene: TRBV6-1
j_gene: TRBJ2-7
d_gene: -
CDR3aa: CAGSLRGGRYEQYF
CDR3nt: TGTGCCGGCAGTCTTAGAGGGGGGCGGTACGAGCAGTACTTC

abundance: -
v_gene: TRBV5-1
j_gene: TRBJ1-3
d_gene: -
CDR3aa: CASSFWDAGTDSGNTIYF
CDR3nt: TGCGCCAGCAGCTTTTGGGACGCCGGGACGGACTCTGGAAACACCATATATTTT

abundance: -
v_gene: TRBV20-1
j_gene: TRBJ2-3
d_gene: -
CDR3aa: CSASSPDTQYF
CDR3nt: TGCAGTGCTAGCTCTCCAGATACGCAGTATTTT

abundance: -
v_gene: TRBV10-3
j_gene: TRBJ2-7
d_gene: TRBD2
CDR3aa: CAIRRLAGGEQYF
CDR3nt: TGTGCCATCAGGAGACTAGCGGGAGGCGAGCAGTACTTC

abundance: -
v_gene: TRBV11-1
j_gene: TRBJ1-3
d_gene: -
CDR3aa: CASSFSSGNTIYF
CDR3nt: TGTGCCAGCAGCTTCAGCTCTGGAAACACCATATATTTT

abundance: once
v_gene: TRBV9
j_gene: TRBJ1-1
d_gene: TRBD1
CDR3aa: CASSGQGGMNTEAFF
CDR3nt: TGTGCCAGCAGCGGACAGGGCGGTATGAACACTGAAGCTTTCTTT

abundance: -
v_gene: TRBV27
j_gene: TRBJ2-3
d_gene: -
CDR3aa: CASKRDLGRTDTQYF
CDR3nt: TGTGCCAGCAAACGGGACCTTGGGCGCACAGATACGCAGTATTTT

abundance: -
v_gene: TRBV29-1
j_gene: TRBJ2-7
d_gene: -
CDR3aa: CSVAAVLSYEQYF
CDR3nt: TGCAGCGTTGCGGCAGTCCTCTCCTACGAGCAGTACTTC

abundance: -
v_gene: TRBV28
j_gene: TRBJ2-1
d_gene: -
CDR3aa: CASSPGGFRLGNEQFF
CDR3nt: TGTGCCAGCAGTCCCGGGGGCTTCCGGCTGGGCAATGAGCAGTTCTTC

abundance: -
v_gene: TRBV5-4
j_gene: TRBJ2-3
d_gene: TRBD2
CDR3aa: CASSIAGGPTDTQYF
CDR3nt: TGTGCCAGCAGCATAGCGGGAGGGCCCACAGATACGCAGTATTTT

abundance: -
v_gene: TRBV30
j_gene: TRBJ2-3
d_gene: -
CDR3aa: CAWKTGTDTQYF
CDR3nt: TGTGCCTGGAAGACGGGCACAGATACGCAGTATTTT

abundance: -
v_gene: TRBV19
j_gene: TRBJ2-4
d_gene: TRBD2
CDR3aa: CASTPTSGGHFNIQYF
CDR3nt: TGTGCCAGTACCCCAACTAGCGGGGGGCATTTTAACATTCAGTACTTC

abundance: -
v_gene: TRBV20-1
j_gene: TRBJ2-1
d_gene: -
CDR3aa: CSALRLSGQFF
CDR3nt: TGCAGTGCTCTCAGGTTATCGGGGCAGTTCTTC

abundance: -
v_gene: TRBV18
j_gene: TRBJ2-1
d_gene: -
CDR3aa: CASSPVGRDTYNEQFF
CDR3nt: TGTGCCAGCTCACCAGTTGGGCGGGATACCTACAATGAGCAGTTCTTC

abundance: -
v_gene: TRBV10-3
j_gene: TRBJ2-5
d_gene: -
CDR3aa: CAISTQGGETQYF
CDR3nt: TGTGCCATCAGCACGCAGGGTGGAGAGACCCAGTACTTC

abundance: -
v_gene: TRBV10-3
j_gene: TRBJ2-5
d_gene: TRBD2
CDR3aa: CAISSLAGGPETQYF
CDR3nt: TGTGCCATCTCCTCACTAGCGGGAGGGCCTGAGACCCAGTACTTC

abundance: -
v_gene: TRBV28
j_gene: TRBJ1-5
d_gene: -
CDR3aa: CASILNSPRSNQPQHF
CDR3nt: TGTGCCAGCATCCTAAATTCGCCGCGGAGCAATCAGCCCCAGCATTTT

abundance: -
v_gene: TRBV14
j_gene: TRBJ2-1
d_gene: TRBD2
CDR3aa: CASSQVGGSVMNEQFF
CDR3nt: TGTGCCAGCAGCCAAGTGGGCGGGAGTGTAATGAATGAGCAGTTCTTC

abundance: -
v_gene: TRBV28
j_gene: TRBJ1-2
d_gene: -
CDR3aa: CASSSPGPGWGYTF
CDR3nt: TGTGCCAGCAGTTCACCGGGCCCCGGGTGGGGCTACACCTTC

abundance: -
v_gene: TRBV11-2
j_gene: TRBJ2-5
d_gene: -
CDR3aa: CASSLDRGAMETQYF
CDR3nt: TGTGCCAGCAGCTTAGATCGCGGGGCCATGGAGACCCAGTACTTC

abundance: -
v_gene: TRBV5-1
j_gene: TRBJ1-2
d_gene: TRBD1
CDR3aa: CASSLGLGPGGADLYGYTF
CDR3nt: TGCGCCAGCAGCTTGGGCTTAGGGCCAGGGGGCGCCGATCTGTATGGCTACACCTTC

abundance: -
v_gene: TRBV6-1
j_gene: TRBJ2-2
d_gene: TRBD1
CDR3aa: CASSGQGWSGELFF
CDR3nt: TGTGCCAGCAGCGGACAGGGGTGGTCCGGGGAGCTGTTTTTT

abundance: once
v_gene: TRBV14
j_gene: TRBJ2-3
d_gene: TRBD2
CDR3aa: CASSPSLAGTDTQYF
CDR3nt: TGTGCCAGCAGCCCGTCGCTAGCGGGCACAGATACGCAGTATTTT